The 20 T cell receptor beta chains given below trace back to one sample, sequenced in a study of T cell repertoires in aging, cancer and after chemotherapy. Multiplex touch-down PCR with TRB-A/B primers amplified rearranged V-D-J TRB sequences. TCRdb fed the multiplex PCR reads into MiXCR, producing one record per CDR3 protein. The repertoire has roughly 12,000 distinct CDR3 sequences, about a third of them found once; the top ten carry less than 8.5%. Amplification of TCR beta used genomic DNA extracted from peripheral blood. Sequenced: blood. These receptors were taken from a human donor in good health. The donor label of this sample is uncertain.

The chain has TRBV27 and TRBJ1-3; D is undetermined. The V end was cut by 6 bases, the J end by 0 bases, with 6 bases between. The CDR3 is 13 amino acids. Germline assignment: CDR1 MNHEY and CDR2 SMNVEV (reference sequence). The CDR3 here is CASRSLSGNTIYF. The CDR3 bases are TGTGCCAGCAGGAGCCTCTCTGGAAACACCATATATTTT.

The chain is built from TRBV6-4 and TRBJ2-3; weak D call: TRBD2 (6 bases). This CDR3 contains 14 residues. Germline assignment: CDR1 MRHNA and CDR2 SNTAGT. V dropped 5 bases and J dropped 5 bases, with 14 bases sitting between them. The CDR3 DNA reads TGTGCCAGCAGTCCCCTGGGGGGAGGAGATACGCAGTATTTT. Translated, it gives CASSPLGGGDTQYF.

V is TRBV6-1 and J is TRBJ2-2, with TRBD1 identical over 8 bases. V was clipped by 8 bases and J by 6 bases; unmatched bases: 8. Germline assignment: CDR1 MNHNS and CDR2 SASEGT. The CDR3 has 14 residues. CDR3: CASYRQGAAGELFF. As DNA, the CDR3 is TGTGCCAGCTATCGTCAGGGGGCGGCCGGGGAGCTGTTTTTT.

This clonotype was picked up a small number of times. CDR3 sequence: CASSQDGPNEQFF. For the CDR3, the DNA is TGTGCCAGCAGCCAGGACGGGCCCAATGAGCAGTTCTTC. J is TRBJ2-1 and V is TRBV5-6; no clear D gene. The V end was cut by 4 bases, the J end by 6 bases, with 11 bases between. From germline, CDR1 is SGHDT and CDR2 YYEEEE. The CDR3 loop spans 13 amino acids.

The V gene is TRBV27, the J gene TRBJ1-2, with D hard to call. Looked up from germline, CDR1 is MNHEY and CDR2 is SMNVEV (reference sequence). The CDR3 contains 11 residues. The V gene lost 6 bases and the J gene lost 4 bases, with 6 bases spanning the gap. CDR3 loop: CASRTAYGYTF. DNA of the CDR3: TGTGCCAGCAGGACGGCCTATGGCTACACCTTC.

This clonotype was seen a single time. The V call is TRBV30, the J call TRBJ1-4; the match to TRBD1 covers 8 bases. Trimming removed 2 bases from V and 8 bases from J; junction bases left unmatched: 4. Germline CDR1 is GTSNPN and CDR2 is SVGIG (reference sequence). The CDR3 has 13 amino acids. CDR3 DNA sequence: TGTGCCTGGAGTCTTGACAGGGGCGAAAAACTGTTTTTT. Translation: CAWSLDRGEKLFF.

The chain has TRBV5-1 and TRBJ2-2; D is perhaps TRBD1 (5 bases). Germline CDR1 reads SGHRS; CDR2 reads YFSETQ. Trimming pared 2 bases from V and 0 bases from J, leaving 11 bases between. The CDR3 loop spans 16 amino acids. This CDR3 reads CASSLFRASNTGELFF. The CDR3 nucleotides read TGCGCCAGCAGCTTATTCAGGGCCTCGAACACCGGGGAGCTGTTTTTT.

This clonotype was found a few times. The J gene is TRBJ2-3, the V gene TRBV19, with 11 bases matching TRBD2. Germline assignment: CDR1 LNHDA and CDR2 SQIVND (reference sequence). The junction had 14 bases not matched to a gene; V was cut back by 5 bases and J by 7 bases. The CDR3 is made up of 17 amino acids. The CDR3 coding sequence is TGTGCCAGTAGTCTGCAGCCGGGACTAGCGGCCGTTTATACGCAGTATTTT. It codes for CASSLQPGLAAVYTQYF. The whole variable domain, remainder taken from reference TRBV19 and TRBJ2-3, is DGGITQSPKYLFRKEGQNVTLSCEQNLNHDAMYWYRQDPGQGLRLIYYSQIVNDFQKGDIAEGYSVSREKKESFPLTVTSAQKNPTAFYLCASSLQPGLAAVYTQYFGPGTRLTVL.

The chain is built from TRBV6-5 and TRBJ2-1, with D possibly matching TRBD2 (6 bases). CDR1 is MNHEY, CDR2 SVGAGI, per germline. The V end lost 5 bases, the J end lost 0 bases, and 11 bases lay between the germline ends. CDR3 size: 15 residues. The CDR3: CASSLGTPSYNEQFF. CDR3 nucleotides: TGTGCCAGCAGTCTAGGGACTCCCTCCTACAATGAGCAGTTCTTC.

This clonotype was counted between two and nine times. The V call is TRBV6-5, the J call TRBJ2-7; 12 bases fit TRBD2. The junction had 5 bases not matched to a gene; V was cut back by 5 bases and J by 6 bases. CDR1 is MNHEY, CDR2 SVGAGI, per germline. The CDR3 contains 14 residues. This CDR3 reads CASSETSGSSEQYF. CDR3 sequence (DNA): TGTGCCAGCAGTGAGACTAGCGGGAGCTCCGAGCAGTACTTC.

This chain joins TRBV11-3 and TRBJ2-4; TRBD1 matches 8 bases. Per the germline V gene, CDR1 is SGHNT and CDR2 is YENEEA. V shed 1 base and J 11 bases; nucleotides not matched to a gene: 4. The CDR3 consists of 13 residues. CDR3 bases: TGTGCCAGCAGCTTAGGGACAGGGCTGCTTCAGTACTTC. It specifies CASSLGTGLLQYF.

In its sample, this clonotype is medium-sized (0.01 to 0.1%). The rearrangement links TRBV11-3 to TRBJ2-7; D gene uncertain. The germline V and J ends were trimmed by 3 bases and 3 bases, with 9 bases remaining between them. The germline V gene has CDR1 SGHNT and CDR2 YENEEA. The CDR3 totals 13 residues. CDR3 sequence (DNA): TGTGCCAGCAGCTTGGGCGAGTACTACGAGCAGTACTTC. The encoded protein is CASSLGEYYEQYF.

Sample share makes this clonotype medium-sized (0.01 to 0.1%). The gene calls are TRBV11-3 and TRBJ2-2, with D perhaps TRBD1 or TRBD2 (5 bases each). The CDR3 covers 15 residues. Germline CDR1 reads SGHNT; CDR2 reads YENEEA. V was clipped by 5 bases and J by 5 bases, with 15 bases between them. Here the CDR3 reads CASSPSGKGTGELFF. The CDR3 DNA reads as TGTGCCAGCAGCCCTTCGGGGAAGGGGACCGGGGAGCTGTTTTTT.

The table lists this clonotype with a few counts. This CDR3 reads CASVMTENTEAFF. The CDR3 DNA reads as TGTGCCAGCGTTATGACAGAGAACACTGAAGCTTTCTTT. The chain uses TRBV6-1 and TRBJ1-1; weak D call: TRBD1 (5 bases). Germline V gives CDR1 MNHNS, CDR2 SASEGT. V shed 8 bases and J shed 1 base, with 11 bases lying between them. The CDR3 consists of 13 residues.

The CDR3: CAWTHQGGANTGELFF. The DNA for the CDR3 is TGTGCCTGGACGCACCAGGGAGGCGCGAACACCGGGGAGCTGTTTTTT. This chain uses TRBV30 with TRBJ2-2; D perhaps matches TRBD2 (6 bases). The CDR3 is 16 residues long. V was cut by 4 bases and J by 0 bases, with 15 bases left in between. In germline, CDR1 is GTSNPN, CDR2 SVGIG (reference sequence).

The chain couples TRBV11-3 to TRBJ2-3, with TRBD2 matching 9 bases. With V trimmed by 6 bases and J by 1 base, 5 bases remained unmatched. Looked up from germline, CDR1 is SGHNT and CDR2 is YENEEA. The CDR3 is made up of 15 amino acids. The CDR3 sequence: CASRITSGRTDTQYF. The CDR3 coding sequence is TGTGCCAGCAGAATTACTAGCGGGCGCACAGATACGCAGTATTTT.

The J gene is TRBJ1-1, the V gene TRBV6-5; 8 positions match TRBD1. This CDR3 is built from 12 residues. The junction had 3 bases not matched to a gene; V was cut back by 6 bases and J by 6 bases. CDR1 is MNHEY, CDR2 SVGAGI, per germline. CDR3 loop: CASRQGAAEAFF. The CDR3 bases are TGTGCCAGCAGGCAGGGGGCCGCTGAAGCTTTCTTT.

This clonotype was observed a few times. This chain links TRBV5-6 with TRBJ2-1; 13 bases are a match to TRBD2. This CDR3 has 19 amino acids. J lost 7 bases, V lost 0 bases, and 13 bases had no gene match. Germline values: CDR1 SGHDT, CDR2 YYEEEE. In DNA, the CDR3 is TGTGCCAGCAGCTTGGCCGGACTAGCGGGAGTTTTCCATCTGAATGAGCAGTTCTTC. This gives the protein CASSLAGLAGVFHLNEQFF.

The genes are TRBV18 and TRBJ2-7, with D perhaps assigned TRBD1 or TRBD2 (5 bases each). The CDR3 sequence is 18 residues long. The germline gives CDR1 KGHSH, CDR2 LQKENI. V was pared by 3 bases and J by 2 bases, with 23 bases between. The CDR3 nucleotides read TGTGCCAGCTCACCGCGACTGGGACGGCAGAATTGGCCCTACGAGCAGTACTTC. Translating it yields CASSPRLGRQNWPYEQYF.

This chain joins TRBV15 and TRBJ1-5, with a weak D call TRBD1 (5 bases). This CDR3 has 15 residues. CDR1 LNHNV and CDR2 YYDKDF come from the germline V gene (reference sequence). Trimming pared 1 base from V and 7 bases from J, leaving 14 bases between. The CDR3 here is CATSRGWGAGQPQHF. The CDR3 coding sequence is TGTGCCACCAGCAGAGGGTGGGGCGCCGGACAGCCCCAGCATTTT.